This TCR beta chain was identified during a study of cytomegalovirus exposure and HLA in healthy donors. Primers included in the PCR were 60 Vbeta and 13 Jbeta primers. The repertoire was sequenced with immunoSEQ multiplex PCR; TCRdb's copy has only in-frame clones and lacks some. The repertoire holds roughly 220,000 clones, 75% to 85% seen once, with less than 3% in the top ten. CDR1 is SGHDN, CDR2 FVKESK, per germline. The CDR3 has 14 residues. Trimming stripped 6 bases from V and 7 bases from J, with 15 bases between. Turning to this clone: Its antigen is still unknown.

The study's findings and limits: In vitro testing confirmed a few CMV-associated chains as specific for CMV antigens. Certain indistinguishable V segments, among them TRBV6-2 and TRBV6-3, were excluded. The authors listed around 150 TCR beta chains as cytomegalovirus-associated. Later genetic work tied a missense DCLRE1C variant to beta-chain V and J trimming.

The gene calls are TRBV14 and TRBJ1-4; D might be TRBD1 (6 bases). The specimen was PBMCs. The TCR originated in a woman aged 40-49 years in good health and CMV-seronegative. The CDR3 nucleotides read TGTGCCAGCAGAGCCGGGGACATGAGTGAAAAACTGTTTTTT. Residues: CASRAGDMSEKLFF.